This TCR beta chain was identified in a study of vaccination effects on CD4 cells after COVID-19. To note about this clone: Its antigen is not known.

Before any sequencing was done, the ViraFEST assay used viral peptide pools to expand antigen-specific CD4+ T cells. Culture proceeded for 10 days, and CD4+ T cells were then isolated. Participants were given two doses of BNT162b2 or mRNA-1273 vaccine. Vaccinees lacked prior SARS-CoV-2 infection and tested negative for nucleocapsid antibodies. Libraries were prepared by immunoSEQ multiplex PCR; TCRdb keeps only in-frame clonotypes and omits some of them. Of fewer than 80,000 clones in the sample, just under 75% were seen once. From germline, CDR1 is SGHTA and CDR2 FQGNSA. The CDR3 covers 16 residues. The V segment lost 6 bases and the J segment 0 bases; nucleotides outside the gene matches: 2.

J is TRBJ2-1 and V is TRBV7-2; 13 bases map to TRBD2. This specimen was CD4+ T cells from PBMCs cultured with HCoV-229E spike peptides, taken after COVID-19 vaccination. The TCR comes from a human donor who received a COVID-19 vaccine. CDR3 protein: CASRRTSGGSYNEQFF. The CDR3 nucleotides read TGTGCCAGCAGACGGACTAGCGGGGGCTCCTACAATGAGCAGTTCTTC.